This T cell receptor beta chain was observed in a study of response to subunit inactivated influenza vaccine. Notes on the study in general: That few new T cells are recruited by each seasonal influenza vaccination was the authors' suggestion.

Via MiXCR, TCRdb re-called the RT-PCR reads, giving one row per CDR3 protein. The sample holds 500,000 to 600,000 distinct CDR3 sequences; approximately 15% are singletons and the top ten take approximately 3%. V dropped 4 bases and J dropped 2 bases, with 14 bases sitting between them. Looked up from germline, CDR1 is MNHNS and CDR2 is SASEGT. The CDR3 runs 15 residues. This clonotype was counted ten times or more. As yet, its antigen is unknown. The sample consisted of CD4+ T cells sorted from PBMCs, taken 23 to 25 months after vaccination. The V gene is TRBV6-1, the J gene TRBJ1-2; D gene unclear. The sequence came from a man between 50 and 69 years old who received an inactivated influenza vaccine. The CDR3 region is CASSVTQGLNYGYTF. The CDR3 nucleotides are TGTGCCAGCAGTGTTACCCAAGGCTTAAACTATGGCTACACCTTC.